This TCR beta chain was identified during a study of T cell responses to AZD1222 COVID-19 vaccine. General study findings and limits: In a largely white British group with more females than males, clonal diversity was possibly underestimated.

As to this clone: Its specificity is unknown.

Assay used: immunoSEQ multiplex PCR; TCRdb lists only in-frame clones, some missing. The table has about 99,000 clones, about 94% seen once. Sample: peripheral blood, taken on day 0 of AZD1222 vaccination. The receptor was derived from an adult in good health.

The CDR3 reads CASSVLAGGLADTQYF. Here the CDR3 DNA reads TGTGCCAGCAGCGTATTAGCGGGAGGGCTTGCAGATACGCAGTATTTT. V gene TRBV9 combines with J gene TRBJ2-3; 11 nucleotides agree with TRBD2. J lost 4 bases, V lost 1 base, and 5 bases had no gene match. Germline values: CDR1 SGDLS, CDR2 YYNGEE. The CDR3 has 16 residues.